This T cell receptor (beta chain) was obtained from a study of blood T cell repertoires in COVID-19. On the study more broadly: Whether acute or convalescent, the COVID-19 samples came from the United States, Italy and Spain. T cells, B-cell-depleted T cells, or PBMCs supplied cDNA or gDNA.

This clone was observed a handful of times. Authors' analysis steps: Amplified reference gene primers provided the basis for estimating nucleated cell counts. Assay used: immunoSEQ multiplex PCR; TCRdb lists only in-frame clones, some missing. The D gene and trimming were derived from the DNA, and the V and J assignments and clone size from that table. The data show roughly 140,000 clones, around 80% seen once. The sequence came from a woman aged 45-65 years in a cohort sampled during active or convalescent COVID-19. Sequences were obtained from peripheral blood.

The CDR3 loop reads CASNQDTENEQFF. CDR3 coding DNA: TGCGCCAGCAACCAGGACACCGAAAATGAGCAGTTCTTC. The V gene is TRBV5-1, the J gene TRBJ2-1, with D maybe TRBD1 (5 bases). With 6 bases removed from V and 7 bases from J, the gap between germline ends came to 14 bases. Germline-derived CDR1 and CDR2 are SGHRS and YFSETQ. The CDR3 runs to 13 residues.